Below are 20 T cell receptor beta chains sequenced from a single sample in a study of T cell repertoires in cytomegalovirus infection. Their cognate antigens are unknown. TCRdb reprocessed the reads via MiXCR and lists one record per CDR3 protein. Among about 60,000 distinct CDR3 sequences, more than 15% were seen once, and the ten largest hold roughly two thirds. This specimen consisted of CD8+ T cells from cultured PBMCs, obtained from culture after CMV antigen stimulation. These receptors were taken from a human donor in good health (CMV status not recorded). Some clones in this sample may be carry-over from other donors' samples.

V and J are TRBV6-2 or TRBV6-3 and TRBJ2-1; D is uncertain. From germline, CDR1 is MNHEY and CDR2 SVGEGT. The ends were cut back, 2 bases at V and 2 bases at J, with 7 bases in the middle. The CDR3 spans 14 residues. The CDR3 loop is CASSYGVTYNEQFF. In DNA form, the CDR3 reads TGTGCCAGCAGTTACGGGGTCACCTACAATGAGCAGTTCTTC.

V gene TRBV23-1 combines with J gene TRBJ2-6, with unresolved D. TRBV23-1 carries the ORF label, with uncertain function. V was trimmed by 10 bases and J by 4 bases, leaving 17 bases between them. The CDR3 runs 15 residues. The CDR3 DNA follows: TGCGCCACACCCGGTGGGTGTCCAGGGGCCAACGTCCTGACTTTC. It codes for CATPGGCPGANVLTF.

This chain connects TRBV6-1 to TRBJ1-6, with D possibly matching TRBD1 (5 bases). The germline V gene encodes CDR1 MNHNS and CDR2 SASEGT. V lost 0 bases and J lost 12, with 18 bases in between. The CDR3 extends over 16 amino acids. Here the CDR3 reads CASSEARGRQTVPLHF. The DNA of the CDR3 is TGTGCCAGCAGTGAAGCAAGGGGTCGGCAGACTGTACCCCTCCACTTT.

This clonotype was seen only a few times. This sequence joins TRBV19 and TRBJ2-1; a weak D match, TRBD1 (5 bases). This CDR3 is 13 amino acids long. The germline V and J ends were trimmed by 1 base and 6 bases, with 7 bases remaining between them. CDR1 is LNHDA and CDR2 is SQIVND in the germline V gene (reference sequence). The CDR3 protein is CASSIVRGNEQFF. The CDR3 DNA sequence: TGTGCCAGTAGTATAGTAAGGGGCAATGAGCAGTTCTTC.

V and J are TRBV4-1 and TRBJ2-3; D unclear. Trimming took off 1 base at V and 3 bases at J, with 8 bases between the two ends. In germline, CDR1 is MGHRA, CDR2 YSYEKL. The CDR3 loop spans 14 amino acids. In DNA, the CDR3 is TGCGCCAGCAGCCAAGTAGCAGAGACAGATACGCAGTATTTT. This translates into CASSQVAETDTQYF.

The CDR3 loop is CASSQTGVGTQYF. The DNA of the CDR3 is TGTGCCAGCAGCCAAACCGGCGTAGGGACCCAGTACTTC. This chain uses TRBV7-2 with TRBJ2-5; D is unresolved. Germline lookup yields CDR1 SGHTA and CDR2 FQGNSA. Trimming took off 5 bases at V and 7 bases at J, with 14 bases between the two ends. The CDR3 contains 13 residues.

V usage is TRBV6-2 or TRBV6-3 and J usage is TRBJ1-5; D is possibly TRBD1 (6 bases). The CDR3 consists of 15 residues. The ends were cut back, 7 bases at V and 3 bases at J, with 16 bases in the middle. Germline loops: CDR1 MNHEY, CDR2 SVGEGT. CDR3 DNA: TGTGCCAGCAATTGGAAGAGGGGGTTCAATCAGCCCCAGCATTTT. It is translated as CASNWKRGFNQPQHF.

The chain recombines TRBV7-9 with TRBJ2-3; D call uncertain. Germline V gene data show CDR1 as SEHNR and CDR2 as FQNEAQ (reference sequence). Trimming took 5 bases from V and 3 from J, leaving 6 bases between them. This CDR3 spans 12 amino acids. CDR3: CASSPETDTQYF. The CDR3 bases are TGTGCCAGCAGCCCAGAGACAGATACGCAGTATTTT. Using reference TRBV7-9 and TRBJ2-3 for the parts outside the CDR3, the full variable domain is DTGVSQNPRHKITKRGQNVTFRCDPISEHNRLYWYRQTLGQGPEFLTYFQNEAQLEKSRLLSDRFSAERPKGSFSTLEIQRTEQGDSAMYLCASSPETDTQYFGPGTRLTVL.

This clonotype was seen ten or more times. This sequence joins TRBV7-2 and TRBJ2-3; 9 nucleotides line up with TRBD2. Trimming removed 2 bases from V and 1 base from J; junction bases left unmatched: 16. Germline V gene data show CDR1 as SGHTA and CDR2 as FQGNSA. The CDR3 is made up of 20 amino acids. CDR3 sequence reads: CASSLNVRLAGTSRTDTQYF. The CDR3 bases are TGTGCCAGCAGCTTAAATGTTCGGCTAGCGGGAACGTCACGCACAGATACGCAGTATTTT.

This clonotype has only a few counts. This chain connects TRBV7-6 to TRBJ2-1, with 8 bases identical to TRBD1. This CDR3 has 12 residues. CDR1 is SGHVS, CDR2 FNYEAQ, per germline. V was clipped by 4 bases and J by 10 bases; unmatched bases: 3. The CDR3 loop is CASSSRTGEQFF. CDR3 DNA sequence: TGTGCCAGCAGCTCCCGGACAGGGGAGCAGTTCTTC. The variable domain in full, with the rest retrieved from reference TRBV7-6 and TRBJ2-1, is GAGVSQSPRYKVTKRGQDVALRCDPISGHVSLYWYRQALGQGPEFLTYFNYEAQQDKSGLPNDRFSAERPEGSISTLTIQRTEQRDSAMYRCASSSRTGEQFFGPGTRLTVL.

The rearrangement joins TRBV12-3 or TRBV12-4 to TRBJ2-4; either TRBD1 or TRBD2 may supply D (6 bases each). The CDR3 runs 13 residues. Trimming left V 6 bases short and J 9 bases short, with 15 bases between. The CDR3 loop is CASSPDGGGIQYF. In DNA form, the CDR3 reads TGTGCCAGCAGCCCCGACGGGGGCGGCATTCAGTACTTC.

In its sample, this clonotype was seen a few times. The chain joins TRBV27 to TRBJ1-1; D might be TRBD1 (5 bases). Trimming shortened V by 8 bases and J by 4 bases, and 14 bases separated the two germline ends. The CDR3 runs 13 residues. Germline V gene data show CDR1 as MNHEY and CDR2 as SMNVEV (reference sequence). Here the CDR3 DNA reads TGTGCCAGCCGGAGGGCGAGGGGCACTGAAGCTTTCTTT. It encodes CASRRARGTEAFF.

This clonotype has ten or more counts. The V call is TRBV11-2, the J call TRBJ2-3, with 8 bases that match TRBD1. Germline CDR1 and CDR2: SGHAT and FQNNGV. CDR3 length equals 16 residues. V dropped 5 bases and J dropped 4; count of bases not matched to a gene: 11. In nucleotides, the CDR3 is TGTGCCAGCAGCCTCCGGACAGGGTGGTCCGCAGATACGCAGTATTTT. Protein: CASSLRTGWSADTQYF.

V usage is TRBV7-8 and J usage is TRBJ1-1; D not certain. The CDR3 is 10 amino acids. Germline V lookup: CDR1 SGHVS, CDR2 FQNEAQ. With 1 base removed from V and 7 bases from J, the gap between germline ends came to 1 base. CDR3 DNA sequence: TGTGCCAGCAGCTTAGATGAAGCTTTCTTT. Encoded protein: CASSLDEAFF.

The chain recombines TRBV7-2 with TRBJ2-1; 13 nucleotides agree with TRBD2. CDR3 size: 16 residues. Germline loops: CDR1 SGHTA, CDR2 FQGNSA. Trimming removed 6 bases from V and 8 bases from J; junction bases left unmatched: 10. The CDR3 coding sequence is TGTGCCAGCAGAAAACTAGCGGGAGGGTCAGGGGATGAGCAGTTCTTC. It yields the protein CASRKLAGGSGDEQFF.

This clonotype appeared a few times. The chain carries TRBV7-9 and TRBJ2-7; 10 bases map to TRBD1. CDR1 SEHNR and CDR2 FQNEAQ come from the germline V gene (reference sequence). Germline trimming cut 8 bases from V and 3 bases from J; bases unmatched to any gene: 4. The CDR3 is 13 amino acids. The CDR3 sequence: CASSGQGDYEQYF. The DNA of the CDR3 is TGTGCCAGCTCTGGACAGGGGGACTACGAGCAGTACTTC.

Ten or more counts support this clonotype. The CDR3 here is CASSPWTGGYEQYF. CDR3 coding DNA: TGTGCCAGCAGCCCATGGACAGGGGGCTACGAGCAGTACTTC. This sequence joins TRBV7-8 and TRBJ2-7; 10 nucleotides line up with TRBD1. The CDR3 extends over 14 amino acids. The germline V gene encodes CDR1 SGHVS and CDR2 FQNEAQ. V was pared by 5 bases and J by 3 bases, with 4 bases of the junction left unmatched.

This chain uses TRBV7-9 with TRBJ1-2; D unresolved. Trimming took 2 bases from V and 6 from J, leaving 13 bases between them. There are 14 residues in the CDR3. The germline V gene encodes CDR1 SEHNR and CDR2 FQNEAQ (reference sequence). CDR3 in DNA: TGTGCCAGCAGCTTAACCACACCCGCGGATGGCTACACCTTC. It translates to CASSLTTPADGYTF.

The chain carries TRBV6-5 and TRBJ1-1; perhaps TRBD1 as D (5 bases). Germline V CDR1 and CDR2: MNHEY, SVGAGI. Trimming stripped 2 bases from V and 1 base from J, with 20 bases between. This CDR3 is built from 18 residues. The CDR3: CASSYHPGREMGNTEAFF. In DNA, the CDR3 is TGTGCCAGCAGTTACCATCCGGGACGGGAGATGGGGAACACTGAAGCTTTCTTT.

The CDR3 region has the DNA TGTGCCAGCAGTCACTTAATGGACCCATCAGGCTACACCTTC. Translation: CASSHLMDPSGYTF. The V call is TRBV6-2 or TRBV6-3, the J call TRBJ1-2, with D unclear. V was clipped by 5 bases and J by 8 bases, with 18 bases between them. Germline V gene lookup returns CDR1 MNHEY and CDR2 SVGEGT. The CDR3 has 14 residues.